Following are 23 T cell receptor beta chains from one sample sequenced in a study of blood T cell repertoires in COVID-19. Sequencing used immunoSEQ multiplex PCR; TCRdb keeps in-frame clones, though not all of them. Of some 400,000 clones listed, more than 70% are singletons. Source material: peripheral blood. Source of these receptors: a woman aged 55-70 years with COVID-19, enrolled during active disease.

This clone came up a few times. The gene calls are TRBV7-2 and TRBJ1-4; 7 positions agree with TRBD1. CDR1 SGHTA and CDR2 FQGNSA come from the germline V gene. The CDR3 spans 14 residues. V lost 3 bases, J lost 2 bases, and 0 bases stayed unmatched. The CDR3 DNA reads as TGTGCCAGCAGCTTGACAGGGACTAATGAAAAACTGTTTTTT. Translating gives CASSLTGTNEKLFF.

The CDR3 DNA follows: TGTGCCAGCAGCTTAGAAGGGACTAGCGGGGTTCGGGAGCAGTTCTTC. Translating gives CASSLEGTSGVREQFF. The chain couples TRBV11-3 to TRBJ2-1; 13 bases are shared with TRBD2. Losses at the gene ends were 0 bases for V and 10 bases for J; bases not matched to a gene: 6. CDR3 length: 16 amino acids. Germline V CDR1 and CDR2: SGHNT, YENEEA.

This chain links TRBV27 with TRBJ1-6, with D unclear. Germline V gene data show CDR1 as MNHEY and CDR2 as SMNVEV (reference sequence). This CDR3 is 19 amino acids long. V was clipped by 6 bases and J by 0 bases, with 21 bases between them. This CDR3 reads CASSYDQRTGSSYNSPLHF. The CDR3 DNA follows: TGTGCCAGCAGCTACGATCAAAGGACGGGGAGCTCCTATAATTCACCCCTCCACTTT.

This clone was seen once. The V call is TRBV7-2, the J call TRBJ2-1, with 10 positions matching TRBD2. This CDR3 is 15 amino acids long. Trimming at V came to 5 bases and at J to 5 bases, leaving 6 bases not matched to a gene. Germline CDR1 is SGHTA and CDR2 is FQGNSA. The DNA of the CDR3 is TGTGCCAGCAGCAATCGACTAGCGGGCAACAATGAGCAGTTCTTC. It specifies CASSNRLAGNNEQFF.

The chain recombines TRBV5-1 with TRBJ2-5; 11 bases align to TRBD1. J gave up 5 bases and V 2 bases, and 14 bases lay outside the gene matches. Germline assignment: CDR1 SGHRS and CDR2 YFSETQ. The CDR3 loop spans 18 amino acids. The CDR3, as DNA: TGCGCCAGCAGCTTAGGTGGCCTGGACAGGGGGCAAGTGGAGACCCAGTACTTC. This sequence encodes CASSLGGLDRGQVETQYF.

The rearrangement joins TRBV28 to TRBJ1-2; D is ambiguous. This CDR3 contains 15 residues. Germline-derived CDR1 and CDR2 are MDHEN and SYDVKM. V dropped 7 bases and J dropped 0 bases, with 15 bases sitting between them. The CDR3 loop is CASTVFPSANYGYTF. The CDR3 region has the DNA TGTGCCAGCACAGTTTTTCCCAGTGCTAACTATGGCTACACCTTC.

In regard to this clone: The sample contains more than one DNA sequence encoding this CDR3. The chain joins TRBV5-1 to TRBJ2-1, with 9 bases matching TRBD2. The V gene's germline CDR1 is SGHRS and CDR2 YFSETQ. The CDR3 is 15 amino acids. With 0 bases clipped from V and 4 bases from J, the junction kept 2 bases outside the gene matches. The CDR3 protein is CASSLGLAAYNEQFF. The CDR3 nucleotides are TGCGCCAGCAGCTTGGGACTAGCGGCTTACAATGAGCAGTTCTTC.

The chain recombines TRBV10-3 with TRBJ2-7; 7 positions agree with TRBD2. The germline CDR1 and CDR2 sequences are ENHRY and SYGVKD. The CDR3 totals 12 residues. Unmatched junction bases numbered 6, after V lost 6 bases and J lost 7 bases. The CDR3 coding sequence is TGTGCCATCAGCGGTGGGGGGGGTGAGCAGTACTTC. Encoded protein: CAISGGGGEQYF.

V usage is TRBV4-1 and J usage is TRBJ1-4; D may be TRBD1 (5 bases). The CDR3 totals 18 residues. Trimming pared 1 base from V and 3 bases from J, leaving 18 bases between. Germline-derived CDR1 and CDR2 are MGHRA and YSYEKL. CDR3 residues: CASSQAVGGLVANEKLFF. Here the CDR3 DNA reads TGCGCCAGCAGCCAAGCAGTCGGGGGATTAGTGGCTAATGAAAAACTGTTTTTT.

This rearrangement joins TRBV5-4 to TRBJ2-3; 11 positions agree with TRBD2. Per germline, CDR1 SGHNT and CDR2 YYREEE (reference sequence). The CDR3 covers 16 residues. V lost 4 bases to trimming and J lost 3 bases; unmatched junction nucleotides: 7. The CDR3 DNA follows: TGTGCCAGCAGCGCCCGACTAGCGGGGTTTACAGATACGCAGTATTTT. It translates to CASSARLAGFTDTQYF.

The chain carries TRBV5-8 and TRBJ2-1; 7 bases map to TRBD2. The length of the CDR3 is 15 residues. The J segment lost 0 bases and the V segment lost 9 bases, leaving 9 bases of the junction unmatched. Germline V lookup: CDR1 SGHTS, CDR2 YDEGEE. The CDR3 bases are TGTGCCACCCTAAAGGGCGGGAGCTCCTACAATGAGCAGTTCTTC. Its translation: CATLKGGSSYNEQFF.

The V gene is TRBV4-1, the J gene TRBJ2-7; D remains ambiguous. CDR1 is MGHRA, CDR2 YSYEKL, per germline. This CDR3 has 13 amino acids. Between the trimmed V and J ends, which lost 0 bases and 2 bases, there was a span of 5 bases. The CDR3 bases are TGCGCCAGCAGCCAAGAAATAACCTACGAGCAGTACTTC. It translates to CASSQEITYEQYF.

This clone has a handful of counts. The chain links TRBV6-5 to TRBJ2-7; the match to TRBD2 covers 7 bases. There are 14 residues in the CDR3. The J segment lost 0 bases and the V segment lost 7 bases, leaving 6 bases of the junction unmatched. CDR1 is MNHEY, CDR2 SVGAGI, per germline. The chain's CDR3 is CASTPGGSSYEQYF. In nucleotides, the CDR3 is TGTGCCAGCACCCCGGGGGGAAGCTCCTACGAGCAGTACTTC.

V gene TRBV5-1 combines with J gene TRBJ1-4; D call uncertain. V lost 1 base, J lost 3 bases, and 4 bases lay in between. CDR3 length: 13 residues. CDR1 is SGHRS and CDR2 is YFSETQ in the germline V gene. The CDR3, as DNA: TGCGCCAGCAGCTTGAGCCCTAATGAAAAACTGTTTTTT. Translation gives CASSLSPNEKLFF. The full variable domain, in which reference TRBV5-1 and TRBJ1-4 provide the parts outside the CDR3, is KAGVTQTPRYLIKTRGQQVTLSCSPISGHRSVSWYQQTPGQGLQFLFEYFSETQRNKGNFPGRFSGRQFSNSRSEMNVSTLELGDSALYLCASSLSPNEKLFFGSGTQLSVL.

The chain has TRBV9 and TRBJ2-1; D remains unclear. Germline assignment: CDR1 SGDLS and CDR2 YYNGEE. This CDR3 spans 12 amino acids. V was clipped by 3 bases and J by 7 bases, with 8 bases between them. The chain's CDR3 is CASSALQNEQFF. The CDR3, as DNA: TGTGCCAGCAGCGCCCTCCAGAATGAGCAGTTCTTC.

This sequence joins TRBV19 and TRBJ1-1, with no clear D. The length of the CDR3 is 11 residues. Germline CDR1 and CDR2: LNHDA and SQIVND (reference sequence). V gave up 7 bases and J gave up 3 bases, with 6 bases separating them. CDR3 nucleotide sequence: TGTGCCAGTAACATATACACTGAAGCTTTCTTT. Protein sequence: CASNIYTEAFF.

This chain links TRBV9 with TRBJ2-1; 12 positions match TRBD2. The CDR3 loop spans 16 amino acids. Germline V CDR1 and CDR2: SGDLS, YYNGEE. The V and J ends lost 0 bases and 5 bases, in that order; junction bases with no gene match: 3. The CDR3 region has the DNA TGTGCCAGCAGCGTAGGAAGGACTAGCGGGGACAATGAGCAGTTCTTC. Protein: CASSVGRTSGDNEQFF.

The chain carries TRBV27 and TRBJ1-6; a weak D match, TRBD1 (5 bases). In germline, CDR1 is MNHEY, CDR2 SMNVEV (reference sequence). V was pared by 6 bases and J by 9 bases, with 21 bases between. CDR3 size: 16 residues. CDR3 residues: CASSPLSRERGSPLHF. CDR3 in DNA: TGTGCCAGCAGCCCACTTTCGCGGGAAAGGGGTTCACCCCTCCACTTT.

V usage is TRBV30 and J usage is TRBJ1-3; no definite D call. Germline CDR1 GTSNPN, CDR2 SVGIG (reference sequence). CDR3 length equals 13 residues. V was clipped by 1 base and J by 2 bases, with 6 bases between them. CDR3 in amino acids: CAWSGSAGNTIYF. The CDR3 coding sequence is TGTGCCTGGAGTGGCAGCGCTGGAAACACCATATATTTT.

The J gene is TRBJ2-7, the V gene TRBV6-5; TRBD2 matches 8 bases. Germline loops: CDR1 MNHEY, CDR2 SVGAGI. V was pared by 6 bases and J by 3 bases, with 4 bases of the junction left unmatched. The CDR3 has 13 amino acids. The CDR3 protein is CASSQTSDYEQYF. The CDR3 nucleotides are TGTGCCAGCAGCCAGACTAGCGACTACGAGCAGTACTTC.

The rearrangement links TRBV19 to TRBJ1-2, with 11 nucleotides matching TRBD1. Germline V gene data show CDR1 as LNHDA and CDR2 as SQIVND (reference sequence). V was clipped by 5 bases and J by 3 bases; unmatched bases: 5. The CDR3 extends over 15 amino acids. The chain's CDR3 is CASSPWTGGDYGYTF. The CDR3 DNA sequence: TGTGCCAGTAGTCCCTGGACAGGGGGCGACTATGGCTACACCTTC.

This rearrangement joins TRBV5-1 to TRBJ2-1; TRBD2 agrees at 10 bases. Germline CDR1 SGHRS, CDR2 YFSETQ. The CDR3 loop spans 16 amino acids. The J segment lost 5 bases and the V segment lost 3 bases, leaving 8 bases of the junction unmatched. The CDR3 DNA sequence: TGCGCCAGCAGCTCCGCCGGGACTAGCGCCCACAATGAGCAGTTCTTC. Its translation: CASSSAGTSAHNEQFF. The full variable domain, completed using reference TRBV5-1 and TRBJ2-1, is KAGVTQTPRYLIKTRGQQVTLSCSPISGHRSVSWYQQTPGQGLQFLFEYFSETQRNKGNFPGRFSGRQFSNSRSEMNVSTLELGDSALYLCASSSAGTSAHNEQFFGPGTRLTVL.

A single count supports this clone. Here the CDR3 reads CASSLFSGSYNEQFF. The CDR3 nucleotides are TGTGCCAGCAGTTTATTTTCGGGGTCTTACAATGAGCAGTTCTTC. The chain is built from TRBV27 and TRBJ2-1, with D possibly matching TRBD2 (5 bases). Germline lookup yields CDR1 MNHEY and CDR2 SMNVEV (reference sequence). CDR3 size: 15 residues. The germline V and J ends were trimmed by 1 base and 4 bases, with 11 bases remaining between them.